Below, 14 T cell receptor beta chains from the same sample are listed, as sequenced in a study of shared clonotypes between healthy human individuals. Profiled with immunoSEQ multiplex PCR; TCRdb holds only in-frame clones, not every one. The sample shows about 1.5 million clones, 95% to 99% of them seen only once. The sample comprised naive CD4+ T cells sorted from blood. As to subset: CD45RA+ positively selected. These receptors were taken from a man aged 25-45 years in good health.

The chain joins TRBV18 to TRBJ1-2; unclear D gene. The CDR3 is made up of 15 amino acids. Germline V CDR1 and CDR2: KGHSH, LQKENI. V shed 2 bases and J shed 6 bases, with 16 bases lying between them. The CDR3 bases are TGTGCCAGCTCACCATCCGTCGACACAAGGAATGGCTACACCTTC. It yields the protein CASSPSVDTRNGYTF.

The genes are TRBV15 and TRBJ1-4; D is unclear. This CDR3 is built from 15 residues. Between the trimmed V and J ends, which lost 1 base and 0 bases, there was a span of 6 bases. The germline V gene has CDR1 LNHNV and CDR2 YYDKDF (reference sequence). CDR3 loop: CATSRAGTTNEKLFF. The CDR3, as DNA: TGTGCCACCAGCAGAGCTGGAACAACTAATGAAAAACTGTTTTTT.

The chain joins TRBV27 to TRBJ2-7; the D gene is possibly TRBD2 (5 bases). Trimming removed 2 bases from V and 5 bases from J, with 13 bases in between. The CDR3 contains 14 residues. From germline, CDR1 is MNHEY and CDR2 SMNVEV (reference sequence). CDR3 region: CASSLSGRNDEQYF. The CDR3, as DNA: TGTGCCAGCAGTTTAAGTGGGAGAAACGACGAGCAGTACTTC.

The V and J genes are TRBV11-2 and TRBJ2-7; D may be TRBD1 (5 bases). Deletions cut 5 bases from V and 4 bases from J, with 12 bases between. The CDR3 covers 13 residues. Germline loops: CDR1 SGHAT, CDR2 FQNNGV. CDR3 nucleotides: TGTGCCAGCAGCCCAGAGGCAGGGTACGAGCAGTACTTC. This codes for CASSPEAGYEQYF.

The rearrangement uses TRBV14 and TRBJ1-3; no definite D call. CDR3 size: 14 residues. Germline CDR1 is SGHDN and CDR2 is FVKESK. Between the trimmed V and J ends, which lost 7 bases and 0 bases, there was a span of 10 bases. The CDR3 loop reads CASTGGGSGNTIYF. The CDR3 region has the DNA TGTGCCAGCACCGGCGGTGGCTCTGGAAACACCATATATTTT.

As regards this clone: The same CDR3 arises from other DNA sequences in this sample as well. The chain carries TRBV5-5 and TRBJ2-7, with D hard to call. The CDR3 spans 14 residues. The V gene's germline CDR1 is SGHKS and CDR2 YYEKEE (reference sequence). V was shortened by 0 bases and J by 2 bases, with 9 bases between the two germline ends. The CDR3 coding sequence is TGTGCCAGCAGCTTGGCTGGCCGAACCTACGAGCAGTACTTC. This encodes CASSLAGRTYEQYF.

The V and J genes are TRBV29-1 and TRBJ2-3, with TRBD2 matching 9 bases. CDR3 size: 15 residues. CDR1 is SQVTM and CDR2 is ANQGSEA in the germline V gene. The V and J ends lost 6 bases and 2 bases, in that order; junction bases with no gene match: 9. For the CDR3, the DNA is TGCAGCGTCTCCCCCTGGACTAGCGACACAGATACGCAGTATTTT. Protein sequence: CSVSPWTSDTDTQYF.

This CDR3 reads CANSPSYSGNTIYF. Written as DNA, the CDR3 is TGTGCCAACAGCCCCTCTTACTCTGGAAACACCATATATTTT. J is TRBJ1-3 and V is TRBV6-5; D unresolved. This CDR3 spans 14 amino acids. Germline lookup yields CDR1 MNHEY and CDR2 SVGAGI. V gave up 10 bases and J gave up 0 bases, with 13 bases separating them.

The CDR3 region is CASSESRAGYGYTF. Written as DNA, the CDR3 is TGCGCCAGCAGTGAGTCGCGGGCAGGATACGGCTACACCTTC. The chain combines TRBV10-2 with TRBJ1-2; no reliable D call. CDR3 size: 14 residues. Germline V lookup: CDR1 WSHSY, CDR2 SAAADI. V lost 0 bases and J lost 8, with 13 bases in between.

This clone was recorded once. This chain links TRBV28 with TRBJ1-2; D might be TRBD1 (6 bases). Germline lookup yields CDR1 MDHEN and CDR2 SYDVKM. CDR3 length: 12 residues. In DNA, the CDR3 is TGTGTCCTATATGGGGGGCGGTATGGCTACACCTTC. Its translation: CVLYGGRYGYTF.

The chain is built from TRBV15 and TRBJ2-1; D is unclear. Germline lookup yields CDR1 LNHNV and CDR2 YYDKDF (reference sequence). The V end was cut by 0 bases, the J end by 9 bases, with 12 bases between. The CDR3 totals 14 residues. CDR3 DNA sequence: TGTGCCACCAGCAGAGATCCCGGGTCCAGTGAGCAGTTCTTC. Translating it yields CATSRDPGSSEQFF.

V gene TRBV28 combines with J gene TRBJ2-3, with a tentative D call TRBD2 (6 bases). Trimming pared 1 base from V and 2 bases from J, leaving 13 bases between. The CDR3 spans 16 residues. CDR1 MDHEN and CDR2 SYDVKM come from the germline V gene. The CDR3 coding sequence is TGTGCCAGCAGTTTATCGGGGGAGTGGGACACAGATACGCAGTATTTT. Translating it yields CASSLSGEWDTDTQYF.

V gene TRBV2 combines with J gene TRBJ1-5; tentatively, D is TRBD1 (6 bases). The CDR3 is made up of 16 amino acids. Germline CDR1 reads SNHLY; CDR2 reads FYNNEI. The V end was cut by 4 bases, the J end by 2 bases, with 15 bases between. The CDR3 sequence: CASSGGGPGGNQPQHF. For the CDR3, the DNA is TGTGCCAGCAGTGGTGGGGGCCCGGGAGGCAATCAGCCCCAGCATTTT.

With respect to this clone: Other DNA variants within this sample encode the same CDR3. The chain couples TRBV5-1 to TRBJ2-2; perhaps TRBD1 as D (6 bases). The V gene's germline CDR1 is SGHRS and CDR2 YFSETQ. The CDR3 is 14 residues long. Trimming shortened V by 3 bases and J by 1 base, and 7 bases separated the two germline ends. CDR3 amino acids: CASSSRGNTGELFF. DNA for the CDR3: TGCGCCAGCAGCTCCAGGGGGAACACCGGGGAGCTGTTTTTT.